Below are 8 T cell receptor beta chains sequenced from a single sample in a study of blood T cell repertoires in COVID-19. The method was immunoSEQ multiplex PCR; TCRdb's version includes in-frame clones alone and lacks a portion of them. The sample includes 95,000 to 130,000 clones, around four fifths of them seen just once. The sequenced sample consisted of peripheral blood. The receptor source for this set is a young man with acute or convalescent COVID-19.

V and J are TRBV4-1 and TRBJ2-3, with a possible D match to TRBD1 (5 bases). Trimming removed 1 base from V and 1 base from J, with 12 bases in between. Per germline, CDR1 MGHRA and CDR2 YSYEKL. This CDR3 comprises 16 residues. The CDR3 DNA follows: TGCGCCAGCAGCCAAGGTGCAGGGTCAGGCACAGATACGCAGTATTTT. Translated: CASSQGAGSGTDTQYF.

This chain uses TRBV7-9 with TRBJ2-7; no definite D call. The V end lost 5 bases, the J end lost 7 bases, and 12 bases lay between the germline ends. The CDR3 spans 12 residues. Per the germline V gene, CDR1 is SEHNR and CDR2 is FQNEAQ (reference sequence). CDR3 protein: CASSPTPFEQYF. DNA of the CDR3: TGTGCCAGCAGCCCTACCCCCTTTGAGCAGTACTTC.

V is TRBV12-3 or TRBV12-4 and J is TRBJ2-4, with 8 bases aligning to TRBD1. J lost 5 bases, V lost 8 bases, and 5 bases had no gene match. CDR3 length equals 13 residues. The CDR3 coding sequence is TGTGCCAGCCGCAGGGGGCGGGAAAACATTCAGTACTTC. Translation gives CASRRGRENIQYF.

The CDR3 region has the DNA TGTGCCAGTAGCCCACAGGGGGCGGACACCGGGGAGCTGTTTTTT. Its translation: CASSPQGADTGELFF. This chain links TRBV19 with TRBJ2-2; 9 bases match TRBD1. V trimming: 6 bases; J trimming: 3 bases; junction bases outside the gene matches: 5. The CDR3 totals 15 residues. Looked up from germline, CDR1 is LNHDA and CDR2 is SQIVND (reference sequence).

This sequence joins TRBV5-1 and TRBJ2-3; TRBD2 matches at 7 bases. This CDR3 is 14 amino acids long. Per the germline V gene, CDR1 is SGHRS and CDR2 is YFSETQ. With V trimmed by 0 bases and J by 4 bases, 2 bases remained unmatched. CDR3 sequence (DNA): TGCGCCAGCAGCTTGGGGACTAGTTCAGATACGCAGTATTTT. Protein: CASSLGTSSDTQYF.

The table lists this clone with a count of one. The rearrangement uses TRBV12-3 or TRBV12-4 and TRBJ2-3, with D possibly matching TRBD1 (6 bases). This CDR3 has 13 amino acids. The V end was cut by 3 bases, the J end by 3 bases, with 7 bases between. CDR3 in DNA: TGTGCCAGCAGTTTCCAGGGGACAGATACGCAGTATTTT. It translates to CASSFQGTDTQYF.

This chain links TRBV7-3 with TRBJ2-1; 9 bases map to TRBD2. V shed 3 bases and J 0 bases; nucleotides not matched to a gene: 0. This CDR3 contains 15 residues. Germline V gives CDR1 SGHTA, CDR2 FQGTGA. CDR3 DNA sequence: TGTGCCAGCAGCTTTAGCGGGAGCTCCTACAATGAGCAGTTCTTC. Translated, it gives CASSFSGSSYNEQFF. Filled out from reference TRBV7-3 and TRBJ2-1, the complete variable domain reads GAGVSQTPSNKVTEKGKYVELRCDPISGHTALYWYRQSLGQGPEFLIYFQGTGAADDSGLPNDRFFAVRPEGSVSTLKIQRTERGDSAVYLCASSFSGSSYNEQFFGPGTRLTVL.

The V gene is TRBV6-5, the J gene TRBJ1-5; D is uncertain. V was trimmed by 2 bases and J by 0 bases, leaving 5 bases between them. Germline loops: CDR1 MNHEY, CDR2 SVGAGI. This CDR3 region has 14 residues. CDR3 residues: CASSYTSSNQPQHF. As DNA, the CDR3 is TGTGCCAGCAGTTACACAAGTAGCAATCAGCCCCAGCATTTT.